This entry is about one T cell receptor (beta chain). Its antigen is still unknown. This sample stems from a study of T cell responses to AZD1222 COVID-19 vaccine. Study-level results: Among those given AZD1222, only six were seropositive at baseline.

Assay used: immunoSEQ multiplex PCR; TCRdb lists only in-frame clones, some missing. The table shows some 130,000 clones, with 90% occurring only once. The specimen comprised peripheral blood, sampled on day 0 of AZD1222 vaccination. This receptor was taken from an adult in good health.

DNA for the CDR3: TGTGCCAGCAGTTCCCCTGGACAGGGGGCGGGCACTGAAGCTTTCTTT. Its protein is CASSSPGQGAGTEAFF. This chain joins TRBV6-5 and TRBJ1-1; TRBD1 matches at 11 bases. The V gene end was trimmed by 4 bases and the J gene end by 4 bases; junction bases not matched to a gene: 8. The CDR3 totals 16 residues. Per germline, CDR1 MNHEY and CDR2 SVGAGI.